This T cell receptor (beta chain) was observed in a study of T cell responses to AZD1222 COVID-19 vaccine. About the study: Second doses at about 4 or about 12 weeks were pooled. General observations from the study: Repertoires were sampled only after the peak T cell response. The span of vaccine-associated CD4 TCRs extended across spike, with dominance at 160-218 and 743-854. Donors in the cohort were predominantly white British and more often female, and clonal diversity was possibly underestimated.

The repertoire was sequenced with immunoSEQ multiplex PCR; TCRdb's copy has only in-frame clones and lacks some. This sample has roughly 30,000 clones, with about 77% found just once. Germline V gene sequence: CDR1 SGHTA, CDR2 FQGNSA. CDR3 length equals 14 residues. Trimming cost V 1 base and J 3 bases, with 9 bases left between them. As for this clone: Its specificity is unknown.

The input for sequencing was peripheral blood, taken on day 0 of AZD1222 vaccination. The chain joins TRBV7-2 to TRBJ1-2; D uncertain. This TCR derives from an adult in good health. In DNA, the CDR3 is TGTGCCAGCAGCTTAGACCCAGGCGACTATGGCTACACCTTC. It codes for CASSLDPGDYGYTF. The variable domain in full, with the rest retrieved from reference TRBV7-2 and TRBJ1-2, is GAGVSQSPSNKVTEKGKDVELRCDPISGHTALYWYRQSLGQGLEFLIYFQGNSAPDKSGLPSDRFSAERTGGSVSTLTIQRTQQEDSAVYLCASSLDPGDYGYTFGSGTRLTVV.